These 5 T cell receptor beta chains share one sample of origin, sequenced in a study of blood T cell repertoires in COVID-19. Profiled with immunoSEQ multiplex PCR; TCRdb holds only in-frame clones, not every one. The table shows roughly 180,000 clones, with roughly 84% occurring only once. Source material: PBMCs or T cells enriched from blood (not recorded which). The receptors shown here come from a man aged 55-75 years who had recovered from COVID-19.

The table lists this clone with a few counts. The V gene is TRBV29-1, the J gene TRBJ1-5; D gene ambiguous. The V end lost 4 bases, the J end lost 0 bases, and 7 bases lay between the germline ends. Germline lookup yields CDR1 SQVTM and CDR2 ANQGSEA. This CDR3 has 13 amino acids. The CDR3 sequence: CSVGLDSNQPQHF. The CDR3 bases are TGCAGCGTTGGGCTAGATAGCAATCAGCCCCAGCATTTT.

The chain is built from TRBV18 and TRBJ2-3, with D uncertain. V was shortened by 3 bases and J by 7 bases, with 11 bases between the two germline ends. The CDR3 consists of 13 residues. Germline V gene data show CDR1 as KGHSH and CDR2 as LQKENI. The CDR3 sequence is CASSPALVNTQYF. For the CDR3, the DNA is TGTGCCAGCTCACCTGCTTTAGTAAATACGCAGTATTTT.

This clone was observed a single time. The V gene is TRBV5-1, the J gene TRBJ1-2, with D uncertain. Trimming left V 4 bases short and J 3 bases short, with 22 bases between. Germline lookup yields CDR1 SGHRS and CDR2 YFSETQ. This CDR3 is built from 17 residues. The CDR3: CASSRGRVSQWDYGYTF. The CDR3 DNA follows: TGCGCCAGCAGCCGAGGGAGGGTTTCCCAGTGGGACTATGGCTACACCTTC. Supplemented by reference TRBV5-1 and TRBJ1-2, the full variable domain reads KAGVTQTPRYLIKTRGQQVTLSCSPISGHRSVSWYQQTPGQGLQFLFEYFSETQRNKGNFPGRFSGRQFSNSRSEMNVSTLELGDSALYLCASSRGRVSQWDYGYTFGSGTRLTVV.

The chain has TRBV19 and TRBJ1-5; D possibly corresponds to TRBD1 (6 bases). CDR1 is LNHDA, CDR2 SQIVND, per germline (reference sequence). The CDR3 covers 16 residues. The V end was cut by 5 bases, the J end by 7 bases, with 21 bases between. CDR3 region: CASSVIRTVRRQPQHF. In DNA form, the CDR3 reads TGTGCCAGTAGTGTTATTAGGACAGTGCGGCGGCAGCCCCAGCATTTT.

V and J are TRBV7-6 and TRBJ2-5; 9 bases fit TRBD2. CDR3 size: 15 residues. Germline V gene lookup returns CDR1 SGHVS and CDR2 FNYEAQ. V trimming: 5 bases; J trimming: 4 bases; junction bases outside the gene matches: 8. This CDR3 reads CASSVRGGAGETQYF. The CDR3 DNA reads TGTGCCAGCAGCGTACGCGGGGGGGCTGGAGAGACCCAGTACTTC.